At least ten counts were recorded for the clone carrying this T cell receptor (beta chain). What it binds is unknown. The entry originates in a study of human T cells and chemical hapten exposure. Background on the study: Sensitization employed 2% DPC on around 2 cm by around 2 cm of upper inner arm skin.

Whole-study findings and limits: Large CDR3 similarity clusters arose significantly more often from expanded TCRs than from controls.

This CDR3 comprises 14 residues. Germline CDR1 MNHNS, CDR2 SASEGT. Trimming took 5 bases from V and 4 from J; bases not matched to a gene: 6. This sample's time point: patch test 1, 2 weeks after DPC sensitization. Treatment described: therapeutic diphenylcyclopropenone sensitization with weekly scalp DPC. MiXCR, applied by TCRdb to the RACE reads, yields one record per CDR3 protein. The sample yields tens of thousands of distinct CDR3 sequences, roughly 7.2% seen once. This receptor was identified in a woman aged 30 to 39 with alopecia areata. Some clones in this sample may be carry-over from other donors' samples. The material sequenced was whole blood, taken in connection with sensitization to the hapten diphenylcyclopropenone (DPC). The rearrangement uses TRBV6-1 and TRBJ1-1, with 8 bases matching TRBD1. Here the CDR3 reads CASSRTGTGTEAFF. CDR3 in DNA: TGTGCCAGCAGTCGGACAGGGACGGGCACTGAAGCTTTCTTT.